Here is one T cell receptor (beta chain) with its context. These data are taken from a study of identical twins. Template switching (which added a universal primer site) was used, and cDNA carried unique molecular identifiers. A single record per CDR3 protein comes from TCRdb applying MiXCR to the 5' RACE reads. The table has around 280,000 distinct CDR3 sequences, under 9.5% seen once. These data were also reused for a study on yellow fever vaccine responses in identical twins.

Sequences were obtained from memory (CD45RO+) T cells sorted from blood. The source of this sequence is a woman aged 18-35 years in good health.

CDR3 loop: CSGQGGYGYTF. CDR3 DNA sequence: TGCAGCGGACAGGGGGGCTATGGCTACACCTTC. This chain joins TRBV20-1 and TRBJ1-2; 10 bases are a match to TRBD1. CDR1 DFQATT and CDR2 SNEGSKA come from the germline V gene (reference sequence). The CDR3 length is 11 residues.